The rows below give T cell receptor beta chains drawn from one sample of a study of blood T cells in healthy people across ages. TCRdb called the 5' RACE reads again in MiXCR, with one record for every CDR3 protein. The sample includes about 380,000 distinct CDR3 sequences, approximately 52% of them seen just once. Sequencing was done on a sample of blood. These receptors originate from a man aged 60-69 years in good health. The CDR3 runs from the conserved cysteine through the conserved F or W. A D gene is named only where the DNA matches it firmly. Clone size is shown for a subset of rows, as once, few, many or a class of expanded clone.

>TRBV5-1|.|TRBJ2-3|.
CASSVSESTDTQYF
TGCGCCAGCAGCGTTAGCGAGAGCACAGATACGCAGTATTTT
>TRBV14|.|TRBJ2-7|few
CASSQEGELCYEQYF
TGTGCCAGCAGCCAAGAGGGGGAGCTATGCTACGAGCAGTACTTC
>TRBV20-1|TRBD2|TRBJ2-5|.
CSAPRTSGSVRTQYF
TGCAGTGCTCCCCGGACTAGCGGGAGTGTCAGGACCCAGTACTTC
>TRBV15|.|TRBJ2-5|.
CATSGLQGRLGETQYF
TGTGCCACCAGCGGGCTACAGGGGAGGTTAGGTGAGACCCAGTACTTC
>TRBV12-3/TRBV12-4|.|TRBJ2-4|few
CASSPPLGPKNIQYF
TGTGCCAGCAGTCCACCCTTGGGGCCGAAAAACATTCAGTACTTC
>TRBV4-1|.|TRBJ2-2|.
CASSQGRHLRANTGELFF
TGCGCCAGCAGCCAAGGAAGACACCTCAGAGCAAACACCGGGGAGCTGTTTTTT
>TRBV12-3/TRBV12-4|TRBD1|TRBJ1-1|.
CASSLNMWDRGTNTEAFF
TGTGCCAGCAGTTTAAATATGTGGGACAGGGGTACGAACACTGAAGCTTTCTTT
>TRBV20-1|.|TRBJ2-5|.
CSAEAGGAKQETQYF
TGCAGTGCTGAGGCTGGGGGCGCGAAACAAGAGACCCAGTACTTC
>TRBV20-1|.|TRBJ2-1|.
CSASPAASSYNEQFF
TGCAGTGCTAGCCCGGCAGCCAGCTCCTACAATGAGCAGTTCTTC
>TRBV7-2|.|TRBJ2-5|.
CASSPGASGAWTQYF
TGTGCCAGCAGCCCGGGGGCTAGCGGAGCATGGACCCAGTACTTC
>TRBV29-1|TRBD1|TRBJ2-1|.
CSVVVGGGQVGNEQFF
TGCAGCGTTGTGGTTGGTGGGGGACAGGTGGGGAATGAGCAGTTCTTC
>TRBV7-2|TRBD2|TRBJ2-1|many
CASSLGWRGAYNEQFF
TGTGCCAGCAGCTTAGGATGGCGGGGGGCCTACAATGAGCAGTTCTTC
>TRBV29-1|.|TRBJ2-4|.
CSVAKQGSNIQYF
TGCAGCGTGGCCAAACAGGGATCGAACATTCAGTACTTC
>TRBV25-1|.|TRBJ2-6|.
CASSEGHGRPSGANVLTF
TGTGCCAGCAGTGAGGGACATGGGCGCCCTTCTGGGGCCAACGTCCTGACTTTC
>TRBV7-8|.|TRBJ1-4|few
CATQRTTNEKLFF
TGTGCAACCCAGAGGACAACTAATGAAAAACTGTTTTTT
>TRBV11-2|.|TRBJ2-4|.
CASSLDRAVKIQYF
TGTGCCAGCAGCTTAGATCGGGCTGTCAAGATTCAGTACTTC
>TRBV7-8|.|TRBJ2-2|.
CASSFSGTGELFF
TGTGCCAGCAGCTTTTCAGGGACCGGGGAGCTGTTTTTT
>TRBV4-1|.|TRBJ2-3|.
CASSQGGSDATQYF
TGCGCCAGCAGCCAAGGAGGGTCAGACGCTACGCAGTATTTT
>TRBV9|TRBD1|TRBJ2-3|few
CASSQGQGALGDTQYF
TGTGCCAGCAGCCAGGGGCAGGGGGCCCTAGGAGATACGCAGTATTTT
>TRBV9|TRBD2|TRBJ2-3|few
CASSVGLAGASSTDTQYF
TGTGCCAGCAGCGTAGGACTAGCGGGAGCATCTAGCACAGATACGCAGTATTTT
>TRBV7-2|.|TRBJ2-7|.
CASSLLPYEQYF
TGTGCCAGCAGCTTGCTGCCCTACGAGCAGTACTTC